The 24 T cell receptor beta chains listed next were all sequenced from one sample in a study of cytomegalovirus exposure and HLA in healthy donors. PCR involved 60 Vbeta and 13 Jbeta primers. Measured with immunoSEQ multiplex PCR; TCRdb has only the in-frame clones, and not every one. Here the sample spans 90,000 to 120,000 clones, 74% being singletons. Sequences were obtained from PBMCs. Receptor source: a man aged 50 to 59 in good health and CMV-seropositive.

The sample holds one count of this clone. This chain links TRBV19 with TRBJ2-3; 10 nucleotides line up with TRBD1. Germline V gives CDR1 LNHDA, CDR2 SQIVND (reference sequence). V shed 10 bases and J 0 bases; nucleotides not matched to a gene: 13. The CDR3 has 17 residues. The CDR3 here is CATLGQGTSRSTDTQYF. The CDR3 nucleotides read TGTGCCACCTTGGGACAGGGGACGTCGCGTAGCACAGATACGCAGTATTTT.

This chain uses TRBV9 with TRBJ1-5; 7 bases are shared with TRBD1. Germline V gene sequence: CDR1 SGDLS, CDR2 YYNGEE. The CDR3 has 14 amino acids. The J segment lost 5 bases and the V segment lost 4 bases, leaving 6 bases of the junction unmatched. CDR3 protein: CASSPWDRDQPQHF. The CDR3 region has the DNA TGTGCCAGCAGCCCGTGGGACAGAGATCAGCCCCAGCATTTT.

The chain carries TRBV5-1 and TRBJ2-7; TRBD1 aligns across 10 bases. The CDR3 consists of 15 residues. Per the germline V gene, CDR1 is SGHRS and CDR2 is YFSETQ. J was trimmed by 6 bases and V by 0 bases; bases with no gene match: 6. The CDR3 sequence: CASSLVGQGYGEQYF. The CDR3 bases are TGCGCCAGCAGCTTGGTGGGACAGGGGTACGGCGAGCAGTACTTC.

This clone was detected a few times. V usage is TRBV5-4 and J usage is TRBJ1-4; D may be TRBD1 (5 bases). Germline assignment: CDR1 SGHNT and CDR2 YYREEE (reference sequence). V lost 0 bases, J lost 11 bases, and 11 bases lay in between. The CDR3 length is 13 residues. CDR3 bases: TGTGCCAGCAGCTTGGACAGGACGACTAAACTGTTTTTT. Translating gives CASSLDRTTKLFF.

CDR3 sequence reads: CASSSIDGQGNYGYTF. The CDR3 region has the DNA TGTGCCAGCAGCTCCATAGACGGACAGGGAAACTATGGCTACACCTTC. This chain joins TRBV7-9 and TRBJ1-2; the match to TRBD1 covers 8 bases. Germline trimming cut 4 bases from V and 2 bases from J; bases unmatched to any gene: 9. The germline gives CDR1 SEHNR, CDR2 FQNEAQ (reference sequence). CDR3 length: 16 amino acids.

This chain's CDR3 is CASRSPAGGRWGTDTQYF. The DNA of the CDR3 is TGTGCCAGTAGATCGCCCGCCGGGGGGCGATGGGGCACAGATACGCAGTATTTT. The J gene is TRBJ2-3, the V gene TRBV19, with D possibly TRBD2 on 7 matching bases. CDR1 and CDR2 from the germline V gene are LNHDA and SQIVND (reference sequence). The ends were cut back, 6 bases at V and 1 base at J, with 23 bases in the middle. This CDR3 comprises 18 residues.

This clone has more than one count but fewer than ten. The V and J genes are TRBV10-3 and TRBJ1-4; D is possibly TRBD1 (6 bases). The CDR3 sequence is 15 residues long. The V end lost 0 bases, the J end lost 8 bases, and 13 bases lay between the germline ends. CDR1 ENHRY and CDR2 SYGVKD come from the germline V gene. CDR3 amino acids: CAISESRGGDEKLFF. CDR3 DNA: TGTGCCATCAGTGAGTCGAGGGGGGGCGACGAAAAACTGTTTTTT.

This clone was observed a single time. The gene calls are TRBV9 and TRBJ1-1; TRBD1 might be the D (6 bases). CDR3 length: 14 residues. The V end lost 4 bases, the J end lost 1 base, and 11 bases lay between the germline ends. CDR1 is SGDLS and CDR2 is YYNGEE in the germline V gene. The CDR3 loop is CASSPPGQNTEAFF. CDR3 DNA sequence: TGTGCCAGCAGCCCACCGGGACAGAACACTGAAGCTTTCTTT.

This clone was seen only a few times. This chain connects TRBV19 to TRBJ1-1; 7 bases line up with TRBD1. The CDR3 length is 15 residues. V was clipped by 3 bases and J by 6 bases; unmatched bases: 10. Germline CDR1 reads LNHDA; CDR2 reads SQIVND (reference sequence). The CDR3 loop is CASSILGQATSEAFF. Written as DNA, the CDR3 is TGTGCCAGTAGTATCCTCGGACAGGCCACCTCTGAAGCTTTCTTT.

J is TRBJ2-3 and V is TRBV18, with 7 positions matching TRBD2. Germline V gene sequence: CDR1 KGHSH, CDR2 LQKENI. This CDR3 contains 15 residues. Trimming took 4 bases from V and 0 from J; bases not matched to a gene: 4. The CDR3 loop is CASSLYSGSTDTQYF. CDR3 DNA sequence: TGTGCCAGCTCACTATATAGCGGGAGCACAGATACGCAGTATTTT.

CDR3 in amino acids: CASSHLKGWGRGSSYNEQFF. The CDR3 bases are TGCGCCAGCAGCCACCTCAAAGGGTGGGGGCGGGGGAGCTCCTACAATGAGCAGTTCTTC. V and J are TRBV4-1 and TRBJ2-1; tentative D call: TRBD2 (7 bases). The CDR3 is made up of 20 amino acids. Germline lookup yields CDR1 MGHRA and CDR2 YSYEKL. Trimming stripped 3 bases from V and 0 bases from J, with 24 bases between.

The chain combines TRBV19 with TRBJ2-7; TRBD1 aligns across 7 bases. After removal of 4 bases from V and 3 bases from J, the junction contained 6 bases not matched to a gene. CDR1 is LNHDA, CDR2 SQIVND, per germline (reference sequence). The CDR3 is 14 amino acids. In nucleotides, the CDR3 is TGTGCCAGTAGTACGAGACAGGGATACTACGAGCAGTACTTC. Its protein is CASSTRQGYYEQYF. Full variable domain (outside the CDR3, taken from reference TRBV19 and TRBJ2-7): DGGITQSPKYLFRKEGQNVTLSCEQNLNHDAMYWYRQDPGQGLRLIYYSQIVNDFQKGDIAEGYSVSREKKESFPLTVTSAQKNPTAFYLCASSTRQGYYEQYFGPGTRLTVT.

The V call is TRBV4-1, the J call TRBJ1-2; D may be TRBD1 (6 bases). The CDR3 consists of 13 residues. Germline V CDR1 and CDR2: MGHRA, YSYEKL. V was shortened by 1 base and J by 6 bases, with 9 bases between the two germline ends. DNA of the CDR3: TGCGCCAGCAGCCAAGTGGCAGGGGATGGCTACACCTTC. As protein: CASSQVAGDGYTF.

For the CDR3, the DNA is TGTGCCAGCGGCATTGCTAGCGGGGGGGCCGTCCGGACAGATACGCAGTATTTT. Translation gives CASGIASGGAVRTDTQYF. The rearrangement links TRBV7-2 to TRBJ2-3, with 12 bases lining up with TRBD2. Germline CDR1 SGHTA, CDR2 FQGNSA. The length of the CDR3 is 18 residues. The ends lost 8 bases at V and 3 bases at J; junction bases unmatched: 15.

This chain joins TRBV5-1 and TRBJ2-7; D is perhaps TRBD2 (6 bases). The V end was cut by 0 bases, the J end by 4 bases, with 14 bases between. The CDR3 is 15 amino acids. The V gene's germline CDR1 is SGHRS and CDR2 YFSETQ. The CDR3: CASSLDGRGLYEQYF. CDR3 in DNA: TGCGCCAGCAGCTTGGACGGGAGAGGGTTGTACGAGCAGTACTTC.

The genes are TRBV2 and TRBJ2-7, with D perhaps TRBD1 (5 bases). CDR1 and CDR2 from the germline V gene are SNHLY and FYNNEI. Trimming shortened V by 8 bases and J by 9 bases, and 17 bases separated the two germline ends. This CDR3 has 12 amino acids. Here the CDR3 DNA reads TGTGCCAGCGGGGCTCCGGAAGGCCGGCAGTACTTC. Translating gives CASGAPEGRQYF.

V usage is TRBV18 and J usage is TRBJ1-2; 10 bases line up with TRBD1. This CDR3 is 16 amino acids long. The germline CDR1 and CDR2 sequences are KGHSH and LQKENI. With 6 bases clipped from V and 3 bases from J, the junction kept 10 bases outside the gene matches. CDR3 coding DNA: TGTGCCAGCTCGCTCGATGTAGGACAGGGGGACTATGGCTACACCTTC. Translated, it gives CASSLDVGQGDYGYTF. Full variable domain (missing parts from reference TRBV18 and TRBJ1-2): NAGVMQNPRHLVRRRGQEARLRCSPMKGHSHVYWYRQLPEEGLKFMVYLQKENIIDESGMPKERFSAEFPKEGPSILRIQQVVRGDSAAYFCASSLDVGQGDYGYTFGSGTRLTVV.

The V gene is TRBV7-2, the J gene TRBJ1-2; D remains unclear. V gave up 4 bases and J gave up 7 bases, with 13 bases separating them. The CDR3 spans 13 residues. The germline gives CDR1 SGHTA, CDR2 FQGNSA. For the CDR3, the DNA is TGTGCCAGCAGCTCGTTGGTGGCAGGTGGCTACACCTTC. Protein sequence: CASSSLVAGGYTF.

CDR3 in DNA: TGTGCCAGCTCGAAAGGGGATAGCAATCAGCCCCAGCATTTT. Translated: CASSKGDSNQPQHF. V is TRBV4-2 and J is TRBJ1-5, with D maybe TRBD1 (5 bases). CDR3 size: 14 residues. Trimming took 8 bases from V and 0 from J, leaving 11 bases between them. Per the germline V gene, CDR1 is LGHNA and CDR2 is YNFKEQ.

The chain joins TRBV27 to TRBJ2-7; 7 nucleotides agree with TRBD1. V was clipped by 3 bases and J by 0 bases; unmatched bases: 2. This CDR3 spans 14 amino acids. The germline gives CDR1 MNHEY, CDR2 SMNVEV (reference sequence). The CDR3 loop is CASSLTGTSYEQYF. The DNA for the CDR3 is TGTGCCAGCAGTTTGACAGGGACCTCCTACGAGCAGTACTTC.

In regard to this clone: This sample also contains other DNA sequences that code for the same CDR3. V and J are TRBV28 and TRBJ1-1; a possible D gene is TRBD1 (6 bases). V gave up 5 bases and J gave up 1 base, with 11 bases separating them. Per the germline V gene, CDR1 is MDHEN and CDR2 is SYDVKM. This CDR3 is 14 amino acids long. This CDR3 is CASSVIQGNTEAFF. DNA for the CDR3: TGTGCCAGCAGTGTAATACAGGGGAACACTGAAGCTTTCTTT.

The CDR3 DNA reads as TGTGCCAGCAGTCGCCCGGACATAACGGTAGGGCAGTTCTTC. Residues: CASSRPDITVGQFF. The chain links TRBV6-5 to TRBJ2-1, with D possibly TRBD1 on 5 matching bases. Germline CDR1 reads MNHEY; CDR2 reads SVGAGI. Trimming shortened V by 5 bases and J by 12 bases, and 20 bases separated the two germline ends. The length of the CDR3 is 14 residues.

A single count supports this clone. V is TRBV12-5 and J is TRBJ2-7; 7 nucleotides agree with TRBD2. V shed 0 bases and J 5 bases; nucleotides not matched to a gene: 10. Germline CDR1 is LGHNT and CDR2 is FRNRAP. CDR3 length equals 16 residues. The CDR3 DNA reads as TGTGCTAGTGGTTTGGTTTTAAGCGGGAACGGCGACGAGCAGTACTTC. Translation gives CASGLVLSGNGDEQYF.

The V gene is TRBV10-1, the J gene TRBJ2-1, with D possibly matching TRBD2 (6 bases). Germline CDR1 reads WNHNN; CDR2 reads SYGVQD (reference sequence). The CDR3 contains 16 residues. Trimming cost V 2 bases and J 3 bases, with 14 bases left between them. CDR3 residues: CASSEGVGGDYNEQFF. The CDR3 bases are TGCGCCAGCAGTGAGGGGGTGGGGGGTGACTACAATGAGCAGTTCTTC.